These 14 T cell receptor beta chains came from one sample sequenced in a study of T cell repertoires in cytomegalovirus infection. TCRdb re-derived calls from the reads in MiXCR, one entry per CDR3 protein. The data hold just under 550,000 distinct CDR3 sequences, with more than 25% observed a single time. The sequenced sample was PBMCs. These receptors all come from a human donor in good health (CMV status not recorded). Some clones in this sample may be carry-over from other donors' samples.

This chain uses TRBV7-2 with TRBJ2-3, with 8 bases aligning to TRBD2. Per the germline V gene, CDR1 is SGHTA and CDR2 is FQGNSA. CDR3 length equals 14 residues. Trimming removed 4 bases from V and 4 bases from J; junction bases left unmatched: 4. CDR3 region: CASSSLGLADTQYF. The DNA of the CDR3 is TGTGCCAGCAGCTCCCTGGGACTAGCAGATACGCAGTATTTT.

This clonotype was recorded a few times. This chain connects TRBV20-1 to TRBJ2-4, with D possibly being TRBD1 (6 bases). The CDR3 extends over 14 amino acids. Germline assignment: CDR1 DFQATT and CDR2 SNEGSKA (reference sequence). Trimming left V 5 bases short and J 1 base short, with 12 bases between. CDR3: CSAPPQGAKNIQYF. CDR3 bases: TGCAGTGCTCCCCCCCAGGGGGCCAAAAACATTCAGTACTTC.

The chain joins TRBV29-1 to TRBJ1-1, with unresolved D. The CDR3 runs 16 residues. From germline, CDR1 is SQVTM and CDR2 ANQGSEA. Trimming took off 4 bases at V and 3 bases at J, with 21 bases between the two ends. This CDR3 reads CSVVESFIMEDTEAFF. CDR3 in DNA: TGCAGCGTTGTGGAGTCTTTCATCATGGAGGACACTGAAGCTTTCTTT. The complete variable domain, with remaining parts taken from reference TRBV29-1 and TRBJ1-1, reads SAVISQKPSRDICQRGTSLTIQCQVDSQVTMMFWYRQQPGQSLTLIATANQGSEATYESGFVIDKFPISRPNLTFSTLTVSNMSPEDSSIYLCSVVESFIMEDTEAFFGQGTRLTVV.

The chain is built from TRBV7-2 and TRBJ2-7; 12 nucleotides align to TRBD2. Germline loops: CDR1 SGHTA, CDR2 FQGNSA. V shed 4 bases, J shed 6 bases, and the junction held 7 bases outside the gene matches. CDR3 length equals 15 residues. CDR3 nucleotide sequence: TGTGCCAGCAGCTCTTCCTCTAGCGGGAGGGGCGAGCAGTACTTC. Amino acid sequence: CASSSSSSGRGEQYF. The whole variable domain, remainder taken from reference TRBV7-2 and TRBJ2-7, is GAGVSQSPSNKVTEKGKDVELRCDPISGHTALYWYRQSLGQGLEFLIYFQGNSAPDKSGLPSDRFSAERTGGSVSTLTIQRTQQEDSAVYLCASSSSSSGRGEQYFGPGTRLTVT.

This clonotype occurred a few times. The CDR3 coding sequence is TGTGCCAGCGTCATGAGCTCCTACAATGAGCAGTTCTTC. It yields the protein CASVMSSYNEQFF. This chain uses TRBV7-9 with TRBJ2-1, with D unclear. The CDR3 has 13 residues. The germline V gene has CDR1 SEHNR and CDR2 FQNEAQ (reference sequence). V was shortened by 8 bases and J by 0 bases, with 8 bases between the two germline ends. Full variable domain (remainder filled in from reference TRBV7-9 and TRBJ2-1): DTGVSQNPRHKITKRGQNVTFRCDPISEHNRLYWYRQTLGQGPEFLTYFQNEAQLEKSRLLSDRFSAERPKGSFSTLEIQRTEQGDSAMYLCASVMSSYNEQFFGPGTRLTVL.

The chain employs TRBV28 and TRBJ2-1, with D possibly being TRBD2 (6 bases). The CDR3 loop spans 18 amino acids. The ends were cut back, 2 bases at V and 7 bases at J, with 24 bases in the middle. The germline V gene encodes CDR1 MDHEN and CDR2 SYDVKM. The CDR3 protein is CASSLNEIRTAGGNEQFF. CDR3 in DNA: TGTGCCAGCAGTTTAAACGAGATAAGGACTGCCGGGGGAAATGAGCAGTTCTTC.

The V gene is TRBV24-1, the J gene TRBJ2-1; the D gene is possibly TRBD2 (5 bases). The CDR3 has 15 residues. Germline V gives CDR1 KGHDR, CDR2 SFDVKD. V was clipped by 11 bases and J by 4 bases, with 20 bases between them. The chain's CDR3 is CAKRKSRLIYNEQFF. The CDR3 DNA is TGTGCCAAACGTAAGAGCAGACTAATTTACAATGAGCAGTTCTTC.

This clonotype was detected many times. The chain has TRBV7-2 and TRBJ1-1, with unresolved D. The germline gives CDR1 SGHTA, CDR2 FQGNSA. The length of the CDR3 is 16 residues. V was cut by 3 bases and J by 3 bases, with 17 bases left in between. The CDR3 nucleotides read TGTGCCAGCAGCTTTCTTGTCACGAACCCTTACACTGAAGCTTTCTTT. Amino acid sequence: CASSFLVTNPYTEAFF.

This clonotype was found a few times. The rearrangement uses TRBV12-3 or TRBV12-4 and TRBJ2-3; perhaps TRBD2 as D (6 bases). V lost 1 base and J lost 2, with 10 bases in between. The CDR3 contains 15 residues. Here the CDR3 reads CASSLEAGPTDTQYF. For the CDR3, the DNA is TGTGCCAGCAGTTTAGAGGCGGGACCCACAGATACGCAGTATTTT.

This clonotype was observed a few times. The chain uses TRBV29-1 and TRBJ2-3; 8 nucleotides match TRBD2. Germline V gene sequence: CDR1 SQVTM, CDR2 ANQGSEA. The CDR3 is made up of 13 amino acids. J gave up 4 bases and V 5 bases, and 5 bases lay outside the gene matches. In nucleotides, the CDR3 is TGCAGCGTTTTCGGGAGGGTGGCAGATACGCAGTATTTT. It codes for CSVFGRVADTQYF.

This rearrangement joins TRBV12-3 or TRBV12-4 to TRBJ2-4; 7 positions agree with TRBD2. The CDR3 sequence is 18 residues long. The junction had 8 bases not matched to a gene; V was cut back by 0 bases and J by 0 bases. The CDR3 loop reads CASSLAPSAGLAKNIQYF. The CDR3 region has the DNA TGTGCCAGCAGTTTAGCGCCTTCAGCGGGGTTAGCCAAAAACATTCAGTACTTC.

V is TRBV27 and J is TRBJ1-2; D possibly corresponds to TRBD1 (6 bases). With 5 bases removed from V and 5 bases from J, the gap between germline ends came to 27 bases. Germline CDR1 reads MNHEY; CDR2 reads SMNVEV (reference sequence). CDR3 length: 18 residues. The CDR3 DNA reads TGTGCCAGCAGTCCCCGGGGGGGGCGAGCCGGGGAAGGGTATGGCTACACCTTC. The encoded protein is CASSPRGGRAGEGYGYTF.

The chain joins TRBV12-3 or TRBV12-4 to TRBJ2-2; TRBD1 or TRBD2 may be the D gene (5 bases each). V was shortened by 4 bases and J by 5 bases, with 14 bases between the two germline ends. This CDR3 is 15 amino acids long. The CDR3 region has the DNA TGTGCCAGCAGTTCGGCCGGGACCCAGACCGGGGAGCTGTTTTTT. It is translated as CASSSAGTQTGELFF.

V usage is TRBV7-8 and J usage is TRBJ2-7; the D gene is possibly TRBD2 (6 bases). Trimming pared 6 bases from V and 4 bases from J, leaving 22 bases between. Germline-derived CDR1 and CDR2 are SGHVS and FQNEAQ. The CDR3 sequence is 16 residues long. This CDR3 reads CASRSSRETREYEQYV. DNA for the CDR3: TGTGCCAGCAGGTCATCCCGGGAGACTAGGGAATACGAGCAGTACGTC.